The rows below give T cell receptor beta chains drawn from one sample of a study of identical twins. MiXCR, applied by TCRdb to the 5' RACE reads, yields one record per CDR3 protein. The data contain about 530,000 distinct CDR3 sequences, 20% to 25% of them singletons. These data were likewise used in another study, on yellow fever vaccine responses in identical twins.

The material sequenced was CD4+ T cells sorted from blood. These receptors came from a woman under 30 in good health. CDR3s include the opening cysteine and the closing phenylalanine or tryptophan. A clone size is listed for some rows: how often the clone was seen (once, few, many), or a class if it is expanded.

J gene | clone size | CDR3 length | V gene | CDR3 protein
TRBJ1-6 | once | 17 | TRBV5-6 | CASSLAGTVAYNSPLHF
TRBJ1-4 | few | 15 | TRBV7-8 | CASSPYGQENEKLFF
TRBJ2-7 | - | 16 | TRBV5-5 | CASSPKREGPYYEQYF
TRBJ1-2 | few | 15 | TRBV15 | CATSRGMTGTYGYTF
TRBJ2-1 | few | 14 | TRBV29-1 | CSVAPSGSRNEQFF
TRBJ2-7 | - | 16 | TRBV3-1 | CASSRTMGTVGYEQYF
TRBJ1-5 | few | 14 | TRBV12-3/TRBV12-4 | CASSIQGRNQPQHF
TRBJ2-2 | - | 14 | TRBV7-6 | CASSASAGPGELFF
TRBJ2-6 | few | 17 | TRBV7-9 | CASSLGVSGSGANVLTF
TRBJ1-1 | - | 15 | TRBV7-9 | CASSLVPTPDTEAFF
TRBJ2-1 | - | 13 | TRBV27 | CASSEPGWGEQFF
TRBJ2-3 | - | 15 | TRBV5-1 | CASSLDLGPTDTQYF
TRBJ2-5 | few | 14 | TRBV5-1 | CASSLEGLGGTQYF
TRBJ1-1 | few | 15 | TRBV12-3/TRBV12-4 | CASKLGGDRATEAFF
TRBJ1-1 | many | 11 | TRBV5-1 | CASSENTEAFF
TRBJ2-1 | - | 16 | TRBV7-9 | CASSSPAGGSFGEQFF
TRBJ2-3 | - | 17 | TRBV5-5 | CASSRLTSPAKSDTQYF
TRBJ1-1 | few | 14 | TRBV4-1 | CASSRGGEQTAAFF
TRBJ2-1 | many | 15 | TRBV2 | CASRQDRESYNEQFF
TRBJ2-5 | - | 13 | TRBV29-1 | CSVRQWTQETQYF
TRBJ2-1 | - | 17 | TRBV11-2 | CASSLSPGQGISNEQFF
TRBJ2-7 | few | 11 | TRBV10-3 | CAISVAYEQYF
TRBJ2-1 | few | 16 | TRBV4-1 | CASSQVGGGFYNEQFF
TRBJ2-3 | - | 15 | TRBV4-2 | CASSQGGTFFDTQYF
TRBJ1-1 | - | 13 | TRBV10-3 | CAISTGGNTEAFF
TRBJ2-5 | - | 14 | TRBV5-1 | CASSLPGAGETQYF
TRBJ2-1 | - | 11 | TRBV12-3/TRBV12-4 | CASTPWGEQFF
TRBJ2-2 | - | 16 | TRBV4-2 | CASSQETSGVAGELFF
TRBJ2-5 | - | 14 | TRBV24-1 | CATSDSNRQETQYF
TRBJ2-1 | - | 16 | TRBV6-4 | CASSDSAGISYNEQFF
TRBJ1-2 | few | 12 | TRBV20-1 | CSAVDRGYGYTF
TRBJ2-7 | - | 15 | TRBV12-3/TRBV12-4 | CASSFRTSGRYEQYF
TRBJ2-2 | few | 15 | TRBV12-3/TRBV12-4 | CASSSFGGLGGELFF
TRBJ1-1 | - | 11 | TRBV20-1 | CSAVRDTEAFF
TRBJ2-1 | - | 16 | TRBV12-3/TRBV12-4 | CASSGRGLAGRNEQFF
TRBJ2-3 | few | 14 | TRBV3-1 | CASTQRGAGDTQYF